Listed here are 20 T cell receptor beta chains from one sample, sequenced in a study of T cells in localized non-small cell lung cancer (dated by TCRdb to between 2020 and 2021). Libraries came from the immunoSEQ multiplex PCR assay. Here the immuneACCESS table is served through TCRdb, limited to in-frame sequences with V and J called. Missing clones are a known gap in these copies; in checked studies unresolved V genes cover under half, and the rest lacks a known reason. The sample includes 70,000 to 95,000 clones, with roughly 93% observed a single time. The ten largest clones capture roughly 4.3% of the sample. The input for sequencing was PBMCs, taken before any cancer treatment. The receptors here all came from a woman aged 40-70 years with stage II squamous cell lung carcinoma.

The V and J genes are TRBV4-1 and TRBJ2-1; D gene unclear. V lost 0 bases to trimming and J lost 3 bases, with 12 bases between them. Germline-derived CDR1 and CDR2 are MGHRA and YSYEKL. CDR3 size: 16 residues. The chain's CDR3 is CASSQDRSDIYNEQFF. As DNA, the CDR3 is TGCGCCAGCAGCCAAGATAGAAGCGATATCTACAATGAGCAGTTCTTC.

The V and J genes are TRBV21-1 and TRBJ1-1; TRBD1 is the table's D call and was not checked against the DNA. TRBV21-1 is reported as a pseudogene. This CDR3 is built from 19 residues. As DNA, the CDR3 is TGTGCCAGCAGCAAAGCTACAATCGCAGGGCAGTGGAGCGACACTGAAGCTTTCTTT. It specifies CASSKATIAGQWSDTEAFF.

This sequence joins TRBV15 and TRBJ1-2, with TRBD1 identical over 9 bases. CDR1 is LNHNV and CDR2 is YYDKDF in the germline V gene (reference sequence). This CDR3 is 17 amino acids long. V dropped 1 base and J dropped 1; count of bases not matched to a gene: 7. The CDR3 reads CATSRGGQGGGNYGYTF. CDR3 bases: TGTGCCACCAGCAGAGGGGGACAGGGAGGCGGTAACTATGGCTACACCTTC.

The chain joins TRBV29-1 to TRBJ2-4; a possible D gene is TRBD2 (5 bases). Deletions cut 4 bases from V and 7 bases from J, with 11 bases between. CDR1 and CDR2 from the germline V gene are SQVTM and ANQGSEA. The CDR3 is made up of 12 amino acids. CDR3 DNA: TGCAGCGTTGTGGCAGGCGGGAACATTCAGTACTTC. Its translation: CSVVAGGNIQYF.

The gene calls are TRBV4-1 and TRBJ1-6; weak D call: TRBD1 (5 bases). The CDR3 covers 17 residues. In germline, CDR1 is MGHRA, CDR2 YSYEKL. V lost 2 bases to trimming and J lost 8 bases, with 19 bases between them. The CDR3 sequence: CASSQIQGVRIDSPLHF. The CDR3 region has the DNA TGCGCCAGCAGCCAAATTCAGGGTGTTCGTATCGATTCACCCCTCCACTTT.

The chain couples TRBV10-3 to TRBJ1-6, with 9 bases matching TRBD1. CDR1 and CDR2 (germline): ENHRY, SYGVKD. CDR3 length equals 22 residues. V trimming: 0 bases; J trimming: 10 bases; junction bases outside the gene matches: 25. The CDR3 protein is CAISESGLPGQGFSGRRSPLHF. The CDR3 DNA reads as TGTGCCATCAGTGAGTCGGGCTTGCCGGGACAGGGTTTTTCGGGCCGACGCTCACCCCTCCACTTT.

The chain combines TRBV4-1 with TRBJ2-7, with D unresolved. The CDR3 has 16 amino acids. The V gene's germline CDR1 is MGHRA and CDR2 YSYEKL. Trimming removed 0 bases at V and 4 bases at J, with 16 bases between. CDR3 nucleotide sequence: TGCGCCAGCAGCCAAGATGCCCCGCCTAGTCGGTACGAGCAGTACTTC. This gives the protein CASSQDAPPSRYEQYF.

The CDR3 DNA reads as TGTGCCTGGAGTCGTCAGGGGGGTACTGGCTACACCTTC. It specifies CAWSRQGGTGYTF. V gene TRBV30 combines with J gene TRBJ1-2; TRBD1 agrees at 7 bases. Germline V gives CDR1 GTSNPN, CDR2 SVGIG (reference sequence). V lost 2 bases, J lost 7 bases, and 7 bases stayed unmatched. The CDR3 has 13 residues.

The J gene is TRBJ1-1, the V gene TRBV7-9; TRBD1 agrees at 8 bases. CDR3 length: 14 residues. The V and J ends lost 7 bases and 4 bases, in that order; junction bases with no gene match: 8. The germline V gene encodes CDR1 SEHNR and CDR2 FQNEAQ (reference sequence). This chain's CDR3 is CASTFTGGSTEAFF. In nucleotides, the CDR3 is TGTGCCAGCACCTTCACAGGGGGGAGCACTGAAGCTTTCTTT.

V usage is TRBV30 and J usage is TRBJ2-3; either TRBD1 or TRBD2 may supply D (5 bases each). Germline V lookup: CDR1 GTSNPN, CDR2 SVGIG (reference sequence). V dropped 2 bases and J dropped 3 bases, with 12 bases sitting between them. The CDR3 runs to 14 residues. Here the CDR3 DNA reads TGTGCCTGGAGTAGGGACGGAGCAACAGATACGCAGTATTTT. The encoded protein is CAWSRDGATDTQYF.

This clone showed up many times. The chain joins TRBV7-9 to TRBJ2-7; TRBD2 matches 10 bases. The CDR3 contains 16 residues. Trimming at V came to 5 bases and at J to 0 bases, leaving 7 bases not matched to a gene. In germline, CDR1 is SEHNR, CDR2 FQNEAQ (reference sequence). The CDR3, as DNA: TGTGCCAGCAGCAACCGGACTAGCGGATCCTCCTACGAGCAGTACTTC. This encodes CASSNRTSGSSYEQYF.

The chain recombines TRBV19 with TRBJ1-6, with D perhaps matching TRBD1 (6 bases). With 3 bases removed from V and 12 bases from J, the gap between germline ends came to 24 bases. Per germline, CDR1 LNHDA and CDR2 SQIVND (reference sequence). The CDR3 totals 17 residues. The CDR3 protein is CASSIRGRGKLSGPLHF. The CDR3 region has the DNA TGTGCCAGTAGTATCAGGGGACGGGGAAAGTTGAGTGGACCCCTCCACTTT.

The gene calls are TRBV10-1 and TRBJ2-1; TRBD1 aligns across 7 bases. This CDR3 has 16 amino acids. Germline loops: CDR1 WNHNN, CDR2 SYGVQD (reference sequence). With V trimmed by 2 bases and J by 4 bases, 8 bases remained unmatched. CDR3 sequence reads: CASSEAPRQGYNEQFF. In nucleotides, the CDR3 is TGCGCCAGCAGTGAGGCCCCGAGACAGGGATACAATGAGCAGTTCTTC.

V is TRBV30 and J is TRBJ1-5; 7 nucleotides agree with TRBD1. V was pared by 1 base and J by 1 base, with 10 bases of the junction left unmatched. Germline V CDR1 and CDR2: GTSNPN, SVGIG (reference sequence). The length of the CDR3 is 17 residues. The CDR3 reads CAWSGQGFGLSNQPQHF. CDR3 bases: TGTGCCTGGAGTGGACAGGGTTTTGGTTTAAGCAATCAGCCCCAGCATTTT.

The chain combines TRBV14 with TRBJ1-2, with D hard to call. This CDR3 contains 13 residues. V was trimmed by 1 base and J by 8 bases, leaving 11 bases between them. CDR1 is SGHDN, CDR2 FVKESK, per germline. The CDR3 is CASSQGRILGYTF. As DNA, the CDR3 is TGTGCCAGCAGCCAAGGAAGGATTTTGGGCTACACCTTC.

The chain links TRBV7-8 to TRBJ2-7, with a possible D match to TRBD2 (6 bases). Trimming took off 0 bases at V and 0 bases at J, with 6 bases between the two ends. Germline V gene lookup returns CDR1 SGHVS and CDR2 FQNEAQ. This CDR3 has 14 residues. The CDR3 spells CASSLAGLSYEQYF. CDR3 DNA: TGTGCCAGCAGCTTAGCGGGACTCTCCTACGAGCAGTACTTC.

This clone occurred once. This chain joins TRBV4-2 and TRBJ2-2; TRBD2 matches at 8 bases. The germline V gene encodes CDR1 LGHNA and CDR2 YNFKEQ. The CDR3 covers 15 residues. V lost 0 bases to trimming and J lost 4 bases; unmatched junction nucleotides: 1. The CDR3 protein is CASSQDGGGTGELFF. The CDR3 DNA follows: TGTGCCAGCAGCCAAGACGGGGGGGGCACCGGGGAGCTGTTTTTT.

The chain has TRBV25-1 and TRBJ1-4; D gene uncertain. V lost 6 bases and J 5 bases, leaving 13 bases between the germline ends. Germline CDR1 and CDR2: MGHDK and SYGVNS. The CDR3 sequence is 14 residues long. This CDR3 is CASSVGFTNEKLFF. CDR3 in DNA: TGTGCCAGCAGCGTAGGGTTTACGAATGAAAAACTGTTTTTT. Variable domain in full (rest from reference TRBV25-1 and TRBJ1-4): EADIYQTPRYLVIGTGKKITLECSQTMGHDKMYWYQQDPGMELHLIHYSYGVNSTEKGDLSSESTVSRIRTEHFPLTLESARPSHTSQYLCASSVGFTNEKLFFGSGTQLSVL.

The rearrangement uses TRBV28 and TRBJ1-6; D not resolved. Trimming took 6 bases from V and 4 from J, leaving 13 bases between them. This CDR3 region has 15 residues. CDR1 is MDHEN and CDR2 is SYDVKM in the germline V gene. The CDR3 nucleotides are TGTGCCAGCAGACCCGGGAGCAGATATAATTCACCCCTCCACTTT. Amino acids: CASRPGSRYNSPLHF.

The chain joins TRBV15 to TRBJ2-1, with D possibly being TRBD1 or TRBD2 (5 bases each). With 0 bases removed from V and 10 bases from J, the gap between germline ends came to 19 bases. The germline CDR1 and CDR2 sequences are LNHNV and YYDKDF (reference sequence). This CDR3 has 16 amino acids. Here the CDR3 reads CATSRDEGRGGGEQFF. CDR3 nucleotide sequence: TGTGCCACCAGCAGAGATGAGGGACGCGGCGGCGGGGAGCAGTTCTTC.